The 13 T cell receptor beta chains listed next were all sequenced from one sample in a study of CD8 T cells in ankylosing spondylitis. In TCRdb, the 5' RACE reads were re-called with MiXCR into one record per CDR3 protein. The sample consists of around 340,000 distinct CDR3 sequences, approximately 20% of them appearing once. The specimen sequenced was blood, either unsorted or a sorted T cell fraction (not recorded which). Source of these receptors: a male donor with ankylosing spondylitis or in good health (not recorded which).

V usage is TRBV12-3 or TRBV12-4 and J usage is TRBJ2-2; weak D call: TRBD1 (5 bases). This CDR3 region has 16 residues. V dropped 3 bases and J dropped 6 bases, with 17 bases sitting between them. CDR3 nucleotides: TGTGCCAGCAGTTTTATTATGGACATAGTGGCCGGGGAGCTGTTTTTT. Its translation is CASSFIMDIVAGELFF.

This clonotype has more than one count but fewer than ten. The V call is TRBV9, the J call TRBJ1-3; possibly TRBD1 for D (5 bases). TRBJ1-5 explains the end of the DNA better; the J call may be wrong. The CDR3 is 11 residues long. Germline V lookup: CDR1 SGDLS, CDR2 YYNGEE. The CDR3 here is CASSAGPDQHF. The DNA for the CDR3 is TGTGCCAGCAGCGCGGGACCTGACCAGCATTTT.

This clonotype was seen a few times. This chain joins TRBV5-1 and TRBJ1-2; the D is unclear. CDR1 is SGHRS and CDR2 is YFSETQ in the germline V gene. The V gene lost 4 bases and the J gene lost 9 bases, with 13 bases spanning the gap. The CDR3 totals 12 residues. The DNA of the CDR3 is TGCGCCAGCAGCCCCCGCGGGGAGCGCTACACCTTC. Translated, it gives CASSPRGERYTF. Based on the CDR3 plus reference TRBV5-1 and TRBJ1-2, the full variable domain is KAGVTQTPRYLIKTRGQQVTLSCSPISGHRSVSWYQQTPGQGLQFLFEYFSETQRNKGNFPGRFSGRQFSNSRSEMNVSTLELGDSALYLCASSPRGERYTFGSGTRLTVV.

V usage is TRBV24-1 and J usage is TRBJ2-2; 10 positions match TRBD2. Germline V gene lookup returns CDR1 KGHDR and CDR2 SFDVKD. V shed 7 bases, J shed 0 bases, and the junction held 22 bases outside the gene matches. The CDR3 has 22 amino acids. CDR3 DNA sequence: TGTGCCACCAGGGGCCATTCGAGCGGGGGGGCCATAAGAGGAGCGAACACCGGGGAGCTGTTTTTT. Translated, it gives CATRGHSSGGAIRGANTGELFF.

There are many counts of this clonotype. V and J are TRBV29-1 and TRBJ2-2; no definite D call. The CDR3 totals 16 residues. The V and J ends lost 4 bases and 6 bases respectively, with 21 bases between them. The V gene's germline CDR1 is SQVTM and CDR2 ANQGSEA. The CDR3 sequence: CSVVLGIEGFAGELFF. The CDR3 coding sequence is TGCAGCGTTGTTTTAGGGATTGAAGGGTTTGCCGGGGAGCTGTTTTTT.

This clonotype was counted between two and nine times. CDR3 loop: CASSSLESTNEKLFF. The CDR3 DNA sequence: TGTGCCAGCAGCTCCCTGGAATCAACTAATGAAAAACTGTTTTTT. The V and J genes are TRBV7-9 and TRBJ1-4; no clear D gene. Per germline, CDR1 SEHNR and CDR2 FQNEAQ (reference sequence). The CDR3 runs to 15 residues. Trimming pared 4 bases from V and 0 bases from J, leaving 9 bases between. The whole variable domain, filled in from reference TRBV7-9 and TRBJ1-4, reads DTGVSQNPRHKITKRGQNVTFRCDPISEHNRLYWYRQTLGQGPEFLTYFQNEAQLEKSRLLSDRFSAERPKGSFSTLEIQRTEQGDSAMYLCASSSLESTNEKLFFGSGTQLSVL.

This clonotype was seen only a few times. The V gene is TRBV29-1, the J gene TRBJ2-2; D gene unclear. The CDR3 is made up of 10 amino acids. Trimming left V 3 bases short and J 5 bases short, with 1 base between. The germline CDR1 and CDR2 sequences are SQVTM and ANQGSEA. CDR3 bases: TGCAGCGTTGATACCGGGGAGCTGTTTTTT. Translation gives CSVDTGELFF.

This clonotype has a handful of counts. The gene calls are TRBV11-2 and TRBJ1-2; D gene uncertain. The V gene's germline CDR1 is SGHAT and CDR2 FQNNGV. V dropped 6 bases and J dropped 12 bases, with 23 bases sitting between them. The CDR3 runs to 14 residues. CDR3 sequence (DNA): TGTGCCAGCAGGGGCGTGGGCAGCCCCTTGGAGGACACCTTC. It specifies CASRGVGSPLEDTF.

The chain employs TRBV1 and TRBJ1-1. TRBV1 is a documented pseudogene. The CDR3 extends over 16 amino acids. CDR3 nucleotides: TGCACCAGCAGCCAAGCCCAGGTGGTTCCGAACACTGAAGCTTTCTTT. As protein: CTSSQAQVVPNTEAFF.

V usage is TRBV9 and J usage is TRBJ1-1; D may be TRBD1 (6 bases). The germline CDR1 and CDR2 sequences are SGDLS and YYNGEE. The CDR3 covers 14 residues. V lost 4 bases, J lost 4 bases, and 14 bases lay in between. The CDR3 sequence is CASSPRGGGTEAFF. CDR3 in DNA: TGTGCCAGCAGCCCAAGGGGAGGGGGCACTGAAGCTTTCTTT. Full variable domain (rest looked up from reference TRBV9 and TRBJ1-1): DSGVTQTPKHLITATGQRVTLRCSPRSGDLSVYWYQQSLDQGLQFLIQYYNGEERAKGNILERFSAQQFPDLHSELNLSSLELGDSALYFCASSPRGGGTEAFFGQGTRLTVV.

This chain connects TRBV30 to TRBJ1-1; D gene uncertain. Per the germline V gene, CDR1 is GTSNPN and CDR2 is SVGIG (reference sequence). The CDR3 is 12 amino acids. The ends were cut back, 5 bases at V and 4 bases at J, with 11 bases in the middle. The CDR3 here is CAWGVWGTEAFF. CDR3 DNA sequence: TGTGCCTGGGGAGTGTGGGGCACTGAAGCTTTCTTT.

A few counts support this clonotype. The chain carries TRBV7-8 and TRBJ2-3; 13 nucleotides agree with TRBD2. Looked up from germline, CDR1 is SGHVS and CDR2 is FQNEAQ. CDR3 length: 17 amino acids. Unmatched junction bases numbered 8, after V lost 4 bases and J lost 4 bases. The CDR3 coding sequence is TGTGCCAGCAGCTCCATTGGACTAGCGGGGGTCTCAGATACGCAGTATTTT. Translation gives CASSSIGLAGVSDTQYF.

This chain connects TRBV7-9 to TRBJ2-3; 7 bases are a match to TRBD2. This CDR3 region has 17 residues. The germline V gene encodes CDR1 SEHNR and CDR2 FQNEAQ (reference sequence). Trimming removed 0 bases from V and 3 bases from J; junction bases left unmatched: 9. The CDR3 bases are TGTGCCAGCAGCTTAGCGGCTAGCGGTCCCAGGACAGATACGCAGTATTTT. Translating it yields CASSLAASGPRTDTQYF.